This is a list of T cell receptor beta chains from one sample in a study of T cells in Graves' hyperthyroidism and ophthalmopathy. TCRdb analysed the multiplex PCR reads with MiXCR anew, one entry per CDR3 protein. The repertoire holds 130,000 to 150,000 distinct CDR3 sequences, less than 25% seen once, with 67% in the top ten. The sample consisted of blood. The receptor source for this set is a woman aged 50 to 65 with Graves' hyperthyroidism that later progressed to Graves' ophthalmopathy. CDR3s include the opening cysteine and the closing phenylalanine or tryptophan. The D gene is left open where the match is weak. Clone size is not always given. Where it is, it says once, few, many or a class for expanded clones.

TRBJ2-3 TRBD1 TRBV6-1 many CASSARQGKGTDTQYF TGTGCCAGCAGTGCCCGACAGGGGAAAGGCACAGATACGCAGTATTTT
TRBJ2-5 - TRBV20-1 few CSARLAQATQYF TGCAGTGCACGGCTAGCCCAAGCGACCCAGTACTTC
TRBJ2-6 - TRBV19 many CASRNSGANVLTF TGTGCCAGTAGAAACTCTGGGGCCAACGTCCTGACTTTC
TRBJ2-3 - TRBV6-1 - CASSNDPAASGTQYF TGTGCCAGCAGCAACGACCCAGCGGCCTCGGGTACGCAGTATTTT
TRBJ2-5 TRBD2 TRBV28 few CASSYPGGKETQYF TGTGCCAGCAGTTACCCGGGAGGGAAGGAGACCCAGTACTTC
TRBJ2-7 - TRBV2 many CASTHFRTDEQYF TGTGCCAGCACCCATTTCCGGACCGACGAGCAGTACTTC
TRBJ1-2 - TRBV3-1 few CASSQDRRGYANYGYTF TGTGCCAGCAGCCAAGATCGGAGGGGGTACGCTAACTATGGCTACACCTTC
TRBJ1-6 - TRBV20-1 few CSARKWGGRVGDNSPLHF TGCAGTGCCCGGAAGTGGGGGGGCAGGGTTGGCGATAATTCACCCCTCCACTTT
TRBJ1-2 TRBD1 TRBV28 - CASSHLGQGSYTF TGTGCCAGCAGCCACCTCGGACAGGGTAGCTACACCTTC
TRBJ1-4 - TRBV11-2 - CASSQGGSPNEKLFF TGTGCCAGCAGCCAAGGGGGGAGCCCTAATGAAAAACTGTTTTTT
TRBJ2-5 - TRBV20-1 many CSARDTWAETQYF TGCAGTGCTAGAGACACCTGGGCGGAGACCCAGTACTTC
TRBJ2-7 - TRBV7-8 many CASSLEQGPTYEQYF TGTGCCAGCAGCCTCGAGCAGGGCCCCACCTACGAGCAGTACTTC
TRBJ1-2 - TRBV28 many CASKWTRANYGYTF TGTGCCAGCAAATGGACTCGAGCTAACTATGGCTACACCTTC
TRBJ2-1 TRBD2 TRBV14 few CASSPVPGLAGGSSYNEQFF TGTGCCAGCAGCCCAGTCCCGGGACTAGCGGGTGGGAGCTCCTACAATGAGCAGTTCTTC
TRBJ2-5 - TRBV24-1 few CATSDLQGKKETQYF TGTGCCACCAGTGATTTGCAGGGCAAAAAAGAGACCCAGTACTTC
TRBJ1-6 - TRBV18 few CASSAAGLENSPLHF TGTGCCAGCTCCGCGGCAGGGTTGGAGAATTCACCCCTCCACTTT
TRBJ1-2 TRBD1 TRBV28 many CASSSSPGQEFNYGYTF TGTGCCAGCAGTTCCTCCCCTGGACAGGAGTTTAACTATGGCTACACCTTC
TRBJ2-7 - TRBV30 many CAWSSRGEEQYF TGTGCCTGGAGTAGCCGGGGTGAAGAGCAGTACTTC
TRBJ1-1 - TRBV12-3/TRBV12-4 few CASSLEKNTEAFF TGTGCCAGCAGTTTAGAGAAGAACACTGAAGCTTTCTTT
TRBJ2-7 TRBD1 TRBV2 many CASSSQGPGSEQYF TGTGCCAGCAGTTCACAGGGGCCGGGGTCCGAGCAGTACTTC
TRBJ2-7 TRBD1 TRBV24-1 few CATSDPGTGDDEQYF TGTGCCACCAGTGATCCGGGGACAGGGGACGACGAGCAGTACTTC
TRBJ2-7 - TRBV29-1 many CSVDATREEYYPYEQYF TGCAGCGTTGACGCGACTAGAGAAGAGTATTATCCCTACGAGCAGTACTTC
TRBJ2-7 - TRBV2 many CASSEDGFYEQYF TGTGCCAGCAGCGAGGACGGGTTCTACGAGCAGTACTTC
TRBJ2-1 TRBD2 TRBV18 many CASSPPGTSGRAKEQFF TGTGCCAGCTCACCACCGGGGACTAGCGGGAGGGCCAAAGAGCAGTTCTTC
TRBJ2-7 TRBD1 TRBV5-5 many CASSLGTGYHYEQYF TGTGCCAGCAGCTTGGGGACAGGGTATCACTACGAGCAGTACTTC
TRBJ2-3 TRBD2 TRBV20-1 many CSARVGRESTDTQYF TGCAGTGCTAGAGTAGGGCGGGAGAGCACAGATACGCAGTATTTT
TRBJ2-5 - TRBV2 many CASRSTWGLETQYF TGTGCCAGCAGGTCGACATGGGGATTAGAGACCCAGTACTTC
TRBJ2-3 - TRBV7-2 many CASSRRAHTDTQYF TGTGCCAGCAGCCGACGGGCCCACACAGATACGCAGTATTTT
TRBJ2-7 - TRBV28 many CASSILQVPEQYF TGTGCCAGCAGTATCTTACAGGTCCCCGAGCAGTACTTC
TRBJ2-5 TRBD2 TRBV28 few CASRSGRPQETQYF TGTGCCAGCAGGAGCGGGAGGCCCCAAGAGACCCAGTACTTC